This passage covers 15 T cell receptor beta chains from one sample sequenced in a study of PD-1 blockade in classical Hodgkin lymphoma. The protocol was immunoSEQ multiplex PCR, while the TCRdb copy is restricted to in-frame clones and leaves out a portion. The repertoire holds around 30,000 clones, with 75% to 85% as singletons. Every patient relapsed after autologous stem cell transplantation, and brentuximab vedotin exposure varied. The sample consisted of peripheral blood mononuclear cells (PBMCs), taken at baseline. These receptor sequences come from a human donor with classical Hodgkin lymphoma.

This clone was counted between two and nine times. This sequence joins TRBV28 and TRBJ1-5, with TRBD1 as a possible D gene (6 bases). Per germline, CDR1 MDHEN and CDR2 SYDVKM. The CDR3 runs 15 residues. Trimming took 5 bases from V and 7 from J, leaving 18 bases between them. The chain's CDR3 is CASSRRQVMVQPQHF. The CDR3 bases are TGTGCCAGCAGTAGGAGACAGGTCATGGTACAGCCCCAGCATTTT.

The chain uses TRBV6-1 and TRBJ2-7, with a tentative D call TRBD2 (5 bases). V was shortened by 2 bases and J by 6 bases, with 8 bases between the two germline ends. The CDR3 runs to 12 residues. The V gene's germline CDR1 is MNHNS and CDR2 SASEGT. The DNA of the CDR3 is TGTGCCAGCAGTGAAATCGAGGGCGAGCAGTACTTC. This gives the protein CASSEIEGEQYF.

Of note for this clone: At one end the junction does not follow the germline gene, possibly because of a read error. The chain carries TRBV7-7 and TRBJ2-1; the match to TRBD1 covers 9 bases. The CDR3 has 15 amino acids. CDR1 is SSHAT and CDR2 is FNYEAQ in the germline V gene (reference sequence). The DNA of the CDR3 is TGTGCTAGCAGCGAAGGGACAGGGCCCTACAATGAGCAGTTCTTC. Translating gives CASSEGTGPYNEQFF. The full variable domain, completed using reference TRBV7-7 and TRBJ2-1, is GAGVSQSPRYKVTKRGQDVTLRCDPISSHATLYWYQQALGQGPEFLTYFNYEAQPDKSGLPSDRFSAERPEGSISTLTIQRTEQRDSAMYRCASSEGTGPYNEQFFGPGTRLTVL.

The chain employs TRBV12-5 and TRBJ1-1, with D possibly TRBD1 on 6 matching bases. CDR3 size: 15 residues. The germline V gene encodes CDR1 LGHNT and CDR2 FRNRAP. Trimming took off 2 bases at V and 5 bases at J, with 15 bases between the two ends. CDR3 sequence reads: CASGLSLTGTTEAFF. The CDR3 DNA follows: TGTGCTAGTGGTTTGTCCCTTACAGGGACGACTGAAGCTTTCTTT.

The chain combines TRBV4-2 with TRBJ2-4; D possibly matches TRBD1 or TRBD2 (6 bases each). Trimming stripped 4 bases from V and 5 bases from J, with 12 bases between. The CDR3 runs 14 residues. CDR1 LGHNA and CDR2 YNFKEQ come from the germline V gene. The CDR3 is CASSPGGPENIQYF. The CDR3 bases are TGTGCCAGCAGCCCCGGGGGCCCAGAAAACATTCAGTACTTC.

This clone has a single count. The chain carries TRBV19 and TRBJ1-2, with TRBD1 matching over 7 bases. CDR3 length: 15 residues. CDR1 and CDR2 from the germline V gene are LNHDA and SQIVND (reference sequence). V dropped 6 bases and J dropped 7; count of bases not matched to a gene: 14. The CDR3 region is CASRTPSGQLGGYTF. In DNA form, the CDR3 reads TGTGCCAGTAGAACTCCCTCGGGACAGCTAGGTGGCTACACCTTC.

This clone is termed medium-sized. The chain carries TRBV6-5 and TRBJ1-6; perhaps TRBD1 as D (5 bases). CDR1 and CDR2 (germline): MNHEY, SVGAGI. V was pared by 6 bases and J by 12 bases, with 12 bases between. CDR3 size: 12 residues. CDR3 bases: TGTGCCAGCAGCCCGCCGGGGGAACCCCTCCACTTT. It encodes CASSPPGEPLHF.

This rearrangement joins TRBV11-2 to TRBJ2-4, with D unresolved. Germline CDR1 SGHAT, CDR2 FQNNGV. Trimming removed 0 bases at V and 1 base at J, with 7 bases between. This CDR3 has 15 residues. CDR3: CASSLEAQAKNIQYF. Here the CDR3 DNA reads TGTGCCAGCAGCTTAGAAGCACAGGCCAAAAACATTCAGTACTTC.

V usage is TRBV7-2 and J usage is TRBJ2-7; unclear D gene. With 0 bases removed from V and 3 bases from J, the gap between germline ends came to 9 bases. Germline CDR1 reads SGHTA; CDR2 reads FQGNSA. CDR3 size: 14 residues. The CDR3 spells CASSLARHDYEQYF. The CDR3 DNA is TGTGCCAGCAGCTTAGCGCGCCATGACTACGAGCAGTACTTC.

The chain recombines TRBV6-5 with TRBJ2-7, with 9 bases lining up with TRBD1. With 6 bases clipped from V and 12 bases from J, the junction kept 9 bases outside the gene matches. Germline lookup yields CDR1 MNHEY and CDR2 SVGAGI. This CDR3 is built from 12 residues. CDR3: CASSPSTGGPYF. CDR3 bases: TGTGCCAGCAGCCCCTCGACAGGGGGGCCGTACTTC.

This chain links TRBV4-3 with TRBJ2-1; D may be TRBD2 (6 bases). In germline, CDR1 is LGHNA, CDR2 YSLEER. The CDR3 has 18 residues. V gave up 0 bases and J gave up 12 bases, with 27 bases separating them. The CDR3 DNA follows: TGCGCCAGCAGCCAAGACGAGATACCGGGACTTGTCTACCCGGGGCAGTTCTTC. It yields the protein CASSQDEIPGLVYPGQFF.

The V call is TRBV5-4, the J call TRBJ1-1; 8 nucleotides align to TRBD1. Germline V gives CDR1 SGHNT, CDR2 YYREEE (reference sequence). The V gene end was trimmed by 0 bases and the J gene end by 4 bases; junction bases not matched to a gene: 14. The CDR3 has 18 residues. This CDR3 is CASSLGAGGAVGVTEAFF. CDR3 sequence (DNA): TGTGCCAGCAGCTTGGGGGCAGGGGGCGCCGTAGGGGTCACTGAAGCTTTCTTT.

The DNA of the CDR3 is TGCAGCGTTGATGAGCGGGGGTACGGTACGCAGTATTTT. Translated, it gives CSVDERGYGTQYF. The chain joins TRBV29-1 to TRBJ2-3; TRBD2 matches 8 bases. The CDR3 is made up of 13 amino acids. Trimming at V came to 3 bases and at J to 8 bases, leaving 7 bases not matched to a gene. CDR1 and CDR2 from the germline V gene are SQVTM and ANQGSEA.

J is TRBJ2-7 and V is TRBV11-2, with D unclear. This CDR3 is 12 amino acids long. The V gene's germline CDR1 is SGHAT and CDR2 FQNNGV. V gave up 1 base and J gave up 6 bases, with 7 bases separating them. CDR3 residues: CASSLVHPEQYF. The CDR3 coding sequence is TGTGCCAGCAGCTTAGTCCATCCCGAGCAGTACTTC.

The rearrangement joins TRBV6-6 to TRBJ2-7; TRBD2 agrees at 7 bases. Trimming at V came to 4 bases and at J to 7 bases, leaving 7 bases not matched to a gene. Per the germline V gene, CDR1 is MNHNY and CDR2 is SVGAGI (reference sequence). The CDR3 has 13 amino acids. The DNA for the CDR3 is TGTGCCAGCAGTTTAACTAGCGAGAGGGAGCAGTACTTC. Residues: CASSLTSEREQYF.